Listed here is a single T cell receptor (beta chain). Time point described: patch test 1, 2 weeks after DPC sensitization. Documented treatment: therapeutic diphenylcyclopropenone sensitization with weekly scalp DPC. Patches went on only after blood had been drawn each time. The data were obtained in a study of human T cells and chemical hapten exposure. Overall study context: Sensitizing treatment utilized 2% DPC over an approximately 2 cm by approximately 2 cm portion of upper inner arm skin. Patients, a majority of them female, were diagnosed with alopecia areata, totalis or universalis.

As originally analysed: Individual samples carried between roughly 23,224 and 750,000 TCRs, with some 100,000 as the median. A single record per CDR3 protein comes from TCRdb applying MiXCR to the RACE reads. V and J calls and clone size were set by TCRdb, not the authors. The sample lists 300,000 to 350,000 distinct CDR3 sequences, under 8% occurring once. In germline, CDR1 is LGHNA, CDR2 YSLEER. Losses at the gene ends were 2 bases for V and 3 bases for J; bases not matched to a gene: 7. The CDR3 has 15 amino acids. This clonotype was sampled from a woman between 18 and 30 years old with alopecia areata. Some clones in this sample may be carry-over from other donors' samples. The chain combines TRBV4-3 with TRBJ2-7, with TRBD1 matching 7 bases. Specimen: whole blood, collected in connection with sensitization to the hapten diphenylcyclopropenone (DPC). The CDR3 is CASSQRETGFYEQYF. Here the CDR3 DNA reads TGCGCCAGCAGCCAAAGGGAGACAGGGTTCTACGAGCAGTACTTC.